This T cell receptor beta chain derives from a study of technical replicates of blood from four donors. The CDR3 runs 14 residues. Trimming cost V 1 base and J 6 bases, with 10 bases left between them. CDR1 SGHTS and CDR2 YDEGEE come from the germline V gene. Clones were sequenced by immunoSEQ multiplex PCR, and TCRdb holds only the in-frame ones, with some missing. The repertoire holds 12,000 or so clones, with approximately 86% as singletons. V usage is TRBV5-8 and J usage is TRBJ2-2, with D perhaps matching TRBD1 (6 bases). The receptor was derived from a human donor in good health. Material: PBMCs. CDR3 amino acids: CASSLYRGSGELFF. CDR3 nucleotides: TGTGCCAGCAGCTTGTATAGGGGGTCCGGGGAGCTGTTTTTT. Filled out from reference TRBV5-8 and TRBJ2-2, the complete variable domain reads EAGVTQSPTHLIKTRGQQATLRCSPISGHTSVYWYQQALGLGLQFLLWYDEGEERNRGNFPPRFSGRQFPNYSSELNVNALELEDSALYLCASSLYRGSGELFFGEGSRLTVL.